This T cell receptor (beta chain) stems from a study of cytomegalovirus exposure and HLA in healthy donors. The PCR employed 60 Vbeta primers together with 13 Jbeta primers. The authors' processing: As a later analysis found, there were tens of millions of unique TCR beta chains, of which around 9.9 million were shared. Here immunoSEQ multiplex PCR was the method, and the copy in TCRdb shows in-frame clones only, minus some. Clone size and V and J calls were adopted from that table, with D and trimming inferred from the DNA. The table records around 120,000 clones, around four fifths of them present only once. This clone was observed a single time. Input material: PBMCs. This receptor was identified in a boy between 10 and 17 years old in good health and CMV-seronegative.

The CDR3 is CASTTPGHKNTEAFF. The DNA for the CDR3 is TGTGCCAGCACCACCCCGGGACATAAAAACACTGAAGCTTTCTTT. The gene calls are TRBV5-8 and TRBJ1-1; D is possibly TRBD1 (6 bases). The CDR3 contains 15 residues. Germline lookup yields CDR1 SGHTS and CDR2 YDEGEE. Deletions cut 6 bases from V and 2 bases from J, with 17 bases between.